The entry below describes one TCR beta chain. This clonotype has ten or more counts. It has no known antigen specificity. Base qualities are missing; no much larger clone stands one base away. The entry originates in a study of CD8+CD57+ T cells in acquired aplastic anemia (dated by TCRdb to the late 2010s). At the level of the whole study: DNA extracted from sorted CD4+ and CD8+ cells had a mean of approximately 3 ug, with a range of roughly 0.2 to 30 ug. CD8+CD57+ expansion was defined as a frequency above the mean frequency observed in healthy subjects. The investigation overall reported the following: Between patients and healthy controls, no significant difference in CD8+ Simpson's diversity was found (P=0.060). About 30 CD8+ CDR3 sequences were found to be shared between patients and controls, but these sequences appeared to be highly expressed in patients and within the immunodominant clones of the patients.

Patients chosen for sequencing had shown expansion of CD8+CD57+ cells by flow cytometry. Every patient had severe acquired aplastic anemia, diagnosed using the International Study of Aplastic Anemia and Agranulocytosis and Camitta criteria. Patients had received no therapy at the time of blood sampling. TCR repertoires of sorted CD4+ and CD8+ blood T cells from severe aplastic anemia patients and healthy subjects were deep-sequenced in the study. In the USA, patient enrollment took place under clinicaltrials.gov protocols 00001620, 01623167, 00001397, 00071045, 00081523 and 00961064. Ficoll-Paque density gradient centrifugation was used to isolate peripheral blood mononuclear cells. CD4+ and CD8+ T cells were sorted by FACS or magnetic beads before DNA extraction. CDR1 and CDR2 were assigned from the germline V gene (reference sequence) as LNHNV and YYDKDF. The CDR3 runs 16 residues from the cysteine to the phenylalanine. Left in the record is the CDR3 DNA by itself, 48 bases read in frame from the first base. Between the V and J ends, shortened by 3 bases and 0 bases respectively, the junction contains 15 bases.

TCR beta VDJ combination and CDR3 sequence profiling used genomic DNA as the template. An Illumina HiSeq 2000 was the platform used for TCR repertoire sequencing. The paper's processing steps were these. Repertoire assessment relied on Simpson's diversity index, CDR3 size and DJ length profiles, and TRBV/TRBJ rearrangement plots. Whichever DNA sequence was most abundant in the deep sequencing data was defined as the immunodominant clone. CDR3 amino acid sequences were screened for sharing across subjects and were compared with published repertoires and the VDJdb database. The public reads were quality trimmed at Q25 with fastp and then assembled into clones with MiXCR by TCRdb, keeping productive beta chains. All rows with the same CDR3 protein become a single entry with the most common DNA and genes. The V and J calls and clone size come from TCRdb's table, not from the authors' own analysis. Here the sample has roughly 240,000 distinct CDR3 sequences; approximately 50% occur a single time. The ten largest clones take up roughly 8% of the sample.

The specimen was sorted CD4+, CD8+, or CD8+CD57+ T cells (not recorded which) from PBMCs. This receptor was obtained from a human donor with aplastic anemia. The chain is assembled from TRBV15 and TRBJ2-7; tentative D gene TRBD1, with 6 bases matching. The CDR3 protein is CATSSVVADSSYEQYF. At the DNA level, the sequence is TGTGCCACCAGCAGCGTGGTGGCGGACAGCTCCTACGAGCAGTACTTC.